This TCR beta chain was identified in a study of blood T cell repertoires in COVID-19 (dated by TCRdb to the early 2020s). The study in broad terms: Samples covering the acute and convalescent phases of COVID-19 were provided by collaborators in the United States, Italy and Spain. A freely available public database, intended as a resource for researchers studying the immune response to SARS-CoV-2, is where the repertoires were released. The material from the prospective study consisted of cDNA or gDNA derived from T cells, B-cell-depleted T cells, or PBMCs. The dataset comprised deeply sampled blood TCRbeta repertoires from subjects exposed to, actively infected with, or recovered from COVID-19. Where available, HLA class I and class II types were taken from metadata supplied by the sample provider and were not determined by assay-based typing. The sample metadata nearly always contained a de-identified subject ID, COVID-19 status, age in years and sex. Samples came from the ongoing ImmuneRACE study (first 160 participants) plus 1,254 subjects from 6 global collaborators. General study outcomes and caveats: The quantity of clinical and demographic metadata differed by source and by participant and was supplied without curation.

TCRbeta CDR3 regions were amplified from genomic DNA by means of the immunoSEQ Assay, a bias-controlled multiplex PCR. For the original study's pipeline: Within the assay, amplification of reference gene primers was used to estimate how many nucleated cells each sample contained. Sequence reads were collapsed and filtered to measure the absolute abundance of every unique TCRbeta CDR3 rearrangement. For each sample, productive Simpson clonality was calculated by taking the square root of Simpson's diversity index across productive rearrangements. This immuneACCESS table, as held by TCRdb, lists in-frame sequences with V and J called but not all clones. Of the missing ones, under half trace to an unresolved V gene in checked studies; the others have no known cause. The V and J calls and clone size are taken from that table; D and trimming were inferred from the DNA. A total of 130,000 to 150,000 clones appear in this sample, 85% to 90% of them only once. The ten largest make up roughly 12% of the sample.

In the prospective study, participants were roughly 18 to 89 years old, resided in 24 geographic areas of the United States, and were enrolled through a virtual design. In the prospective study, participants were assigned to cohorts based on the clinical history participants reported in a screening survey and a study questionnaire. ImmuneRACE Cohort 3 recovered participants were defined by two consecutive negative NP/OP PCR tests, healthcare professional clearance, or symptom resolution. Mobile phlebotomists in the prospective study collected whole blood, serum and a nasopharyngeal or oropharyngeal swab from every participant. Additional blood draws and questionnaires over an approximately two-month period could optionally be provided by prospective study participants. Before DNA extraction, blood samples from the prospective study were shipped at room temperature or frozen. About this clone itself: The specificity of this receptor is unknown. No much larger clone exists at a distance of one base, and base qualities are not known.

Per the germline V gene, SGHVS is the CDR1 and FQNEAQ is the CDR2. Germline trimming: 5 bases from V, 9 bases from J; junction bases outside gene matches: 8. Taken from cysteine to phenylalanine, the CDR3 has 15 residues. Of the read, only the CDR3 DNA is kept; its 45 bases are in frame from base 1. The receptor's source is a man aged 60 to 75 who had recovered from COVID-19. Recombination linked TRBV7-8 to TRBJ2-1; TRBD2 agrees with 12 junctional bases. Material for sequencing was PBMCs or T cells enriched from blood (not recorded which). The nucleotide sequence is TGTGCCAGCAGCCGAAGACTAGCGGGGGCGAGTGAGCAGTTCTTC. Its protein reads: CASSRRLAGASEQFF.